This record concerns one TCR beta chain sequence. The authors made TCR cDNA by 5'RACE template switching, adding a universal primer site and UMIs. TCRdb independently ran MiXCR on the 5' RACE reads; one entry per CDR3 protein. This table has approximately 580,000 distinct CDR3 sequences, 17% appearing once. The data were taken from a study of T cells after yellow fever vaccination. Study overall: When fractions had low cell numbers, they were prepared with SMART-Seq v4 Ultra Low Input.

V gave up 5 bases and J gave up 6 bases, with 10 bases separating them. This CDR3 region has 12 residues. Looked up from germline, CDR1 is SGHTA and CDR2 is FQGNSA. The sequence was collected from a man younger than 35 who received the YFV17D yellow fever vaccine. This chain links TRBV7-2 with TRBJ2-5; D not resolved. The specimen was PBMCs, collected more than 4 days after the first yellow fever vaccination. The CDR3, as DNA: TGTGCCAGCAGCCCTACGGTCCAGACCCAGTACTTC. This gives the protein CASSPTVQTQYF.